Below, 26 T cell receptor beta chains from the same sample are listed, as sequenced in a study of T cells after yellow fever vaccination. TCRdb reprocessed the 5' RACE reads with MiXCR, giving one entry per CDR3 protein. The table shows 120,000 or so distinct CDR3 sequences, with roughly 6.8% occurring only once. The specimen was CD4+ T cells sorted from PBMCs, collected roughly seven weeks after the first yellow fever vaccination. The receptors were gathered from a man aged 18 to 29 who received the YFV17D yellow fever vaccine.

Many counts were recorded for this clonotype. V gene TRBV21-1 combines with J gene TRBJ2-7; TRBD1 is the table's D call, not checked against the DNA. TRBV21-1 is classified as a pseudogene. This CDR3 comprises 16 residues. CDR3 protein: CASSKRPPRRSYEQYV. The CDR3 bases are TGTGCCAGCAGCAAGCGCCCCCCCCGGAGGTCCTACGAGCAGTACGTC.

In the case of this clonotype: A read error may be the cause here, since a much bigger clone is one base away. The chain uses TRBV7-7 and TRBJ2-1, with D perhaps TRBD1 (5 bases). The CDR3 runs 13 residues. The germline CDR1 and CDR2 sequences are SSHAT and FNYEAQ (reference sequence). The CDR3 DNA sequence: TGTGCTAGCAGCTCATCCAGGGTGGGGGAGCAGTTCTTC. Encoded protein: CASSSSRVGEQFF.

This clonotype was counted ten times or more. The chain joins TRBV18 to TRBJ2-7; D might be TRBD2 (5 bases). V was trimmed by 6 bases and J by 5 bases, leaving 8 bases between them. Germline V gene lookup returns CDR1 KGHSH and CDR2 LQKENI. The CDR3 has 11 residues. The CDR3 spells CASSPSHEQYF. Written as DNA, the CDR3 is TGTGCCAGCTCTCCTAGCCACGAGCAGTACTTC.

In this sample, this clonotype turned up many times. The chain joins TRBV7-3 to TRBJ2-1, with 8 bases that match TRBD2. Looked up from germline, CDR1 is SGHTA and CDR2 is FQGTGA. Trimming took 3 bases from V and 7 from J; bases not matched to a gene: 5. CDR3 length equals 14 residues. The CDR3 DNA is TGTGCCAGCAGCTTCACCGGGGGGGATAATGAGCAGTTCTTC. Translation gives CASSFTGGDNEQFF.

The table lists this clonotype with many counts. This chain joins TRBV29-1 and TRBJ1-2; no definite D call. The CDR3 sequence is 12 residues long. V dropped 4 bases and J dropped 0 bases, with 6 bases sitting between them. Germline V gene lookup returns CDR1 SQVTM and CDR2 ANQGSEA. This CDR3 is CSVGFTNYGYTF. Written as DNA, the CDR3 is TGCAGCGTTGGATTTACTAACTATGGCTACACCTTC.

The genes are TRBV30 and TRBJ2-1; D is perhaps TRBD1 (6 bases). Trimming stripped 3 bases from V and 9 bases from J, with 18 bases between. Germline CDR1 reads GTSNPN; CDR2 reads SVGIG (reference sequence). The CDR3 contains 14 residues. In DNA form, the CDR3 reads TGTGCCTGGAGGGCAGCAGGGGCGCGAGCTGAGCAGTTCTTC. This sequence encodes CAWRAAGARAEQFF. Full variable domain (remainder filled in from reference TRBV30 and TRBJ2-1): SQTIHQWPATLVQPVGSPLSLECTVEGTSNPNLYWYRQAAGRGLQLLFYSVGIGQISSEVPQNLSASRPQDRQFILSSKKLLLSDSGFYLCAWRAAGARAEQFFGPGTRLTVL.

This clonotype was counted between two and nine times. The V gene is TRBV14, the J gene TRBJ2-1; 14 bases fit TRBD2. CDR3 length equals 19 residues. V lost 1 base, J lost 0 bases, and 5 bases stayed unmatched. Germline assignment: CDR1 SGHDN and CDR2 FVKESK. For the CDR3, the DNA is TGTGCCAGCAGCCAAGGGACTAGCGGGGGGACCACCTCCTACAATGAGCAGTTCTTC. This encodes CASSQGTSGGTTSYNEQFF.

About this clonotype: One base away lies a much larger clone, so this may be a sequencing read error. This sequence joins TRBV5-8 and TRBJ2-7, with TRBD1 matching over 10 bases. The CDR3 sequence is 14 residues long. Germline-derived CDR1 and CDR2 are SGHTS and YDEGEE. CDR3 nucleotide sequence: TGTGCCAGCAGGGGGACAGGGGAGACCTACGAGCCGTACTTC. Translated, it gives CASRGTGETYEPYF.

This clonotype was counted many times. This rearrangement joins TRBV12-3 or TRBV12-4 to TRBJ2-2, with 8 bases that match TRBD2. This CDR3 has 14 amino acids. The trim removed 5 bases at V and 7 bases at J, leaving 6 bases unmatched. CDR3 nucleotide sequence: TGTGCCAGCAGTACGCGGGGGGTTGGCGGGGAGCTGTTTTTT. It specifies CASSTRGVGGELFF.

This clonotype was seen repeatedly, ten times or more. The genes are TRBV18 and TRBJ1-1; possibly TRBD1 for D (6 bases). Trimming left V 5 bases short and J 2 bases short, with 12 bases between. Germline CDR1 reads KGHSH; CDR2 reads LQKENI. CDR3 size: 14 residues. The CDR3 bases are TGTGCCAGCTCAATACCGGGACACAACACTGAAGCTTTCTTT. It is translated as CASSIPGHNTEAFF.

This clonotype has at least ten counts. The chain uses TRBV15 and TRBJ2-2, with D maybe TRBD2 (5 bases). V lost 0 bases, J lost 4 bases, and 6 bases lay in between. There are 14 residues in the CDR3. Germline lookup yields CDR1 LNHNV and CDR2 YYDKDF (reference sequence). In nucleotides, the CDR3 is TGTGCCACCAGCAGAGAGGCGGGCACCGGGGAGCTGTTTTTT. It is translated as CATSREAGTGELFF. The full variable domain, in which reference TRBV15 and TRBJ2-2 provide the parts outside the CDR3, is DAMVIQNPRYQVTQFGKPVTLSCSQTLNHNVMYWYQQKSSQAPKLLFHYYDKDFNNEADTPDNFQSRRPNTSFCFLDIRSPGLGDTAMYLCATSREAGTGELFFGEGSRLTVL.

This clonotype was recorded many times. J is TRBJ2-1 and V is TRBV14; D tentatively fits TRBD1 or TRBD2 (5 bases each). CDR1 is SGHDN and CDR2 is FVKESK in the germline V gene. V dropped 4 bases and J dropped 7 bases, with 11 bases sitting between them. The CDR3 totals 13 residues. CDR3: CASSRGVWNEQFF. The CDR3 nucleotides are TGTGCCAGCAGCCGAGGGGTATGGAATGAGCAGTTCTTC.

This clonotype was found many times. CDR3 coding DNA: TGTGCCAGCAGCTTAGGCAGGGACCGCGAGCAGTACTTC. Encoded protein: CASSLGRDREQYF. J is TRBJ2-7 and V is TRBV7-2, with D perhaps being TRBD1 or TRBD2 (5 bases each). This CDR3 is 13 amino acids long. CDR1 and CDR2 (germline): SGHTA, FQGNSA. V lost 1 base and J lost 6, with 10 bases in between.

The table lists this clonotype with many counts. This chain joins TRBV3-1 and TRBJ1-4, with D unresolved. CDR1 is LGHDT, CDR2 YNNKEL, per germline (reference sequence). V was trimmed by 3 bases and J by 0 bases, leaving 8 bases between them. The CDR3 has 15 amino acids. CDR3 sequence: CASSHTAATNEKLFF. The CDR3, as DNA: TGTGCCAGCAGCCACACAGCGGCAACTAATGAAAAACTGTTTTTT.

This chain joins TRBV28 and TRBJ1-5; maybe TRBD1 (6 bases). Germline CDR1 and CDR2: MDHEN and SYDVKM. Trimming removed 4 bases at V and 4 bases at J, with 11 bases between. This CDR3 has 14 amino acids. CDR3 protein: CASSSQGFNQPQHF. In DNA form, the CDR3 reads TGTGCCAGCAGTTCCCAGGGGTTTAATCAGCCCCAGCATTTT.

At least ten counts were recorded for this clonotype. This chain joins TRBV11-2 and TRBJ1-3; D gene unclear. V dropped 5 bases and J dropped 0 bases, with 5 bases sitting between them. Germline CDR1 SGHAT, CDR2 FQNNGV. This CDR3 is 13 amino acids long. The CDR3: CASSPPSGNTIYF. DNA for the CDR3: TGTGCCAGCAGCCCCCCCTCTGGAAACACCATATATTTT. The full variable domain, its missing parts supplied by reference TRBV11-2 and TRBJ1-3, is EAGVAQSPRYKIIEKRQSVAFWCNPISGHATLYWYQQILGQGPKLLIQFQNNGVVDDSQLPKDRFSAERLKGVDSTLKIQPAKLEDSAVYLCASSPPSGNTIYFGEGSWLTVV.

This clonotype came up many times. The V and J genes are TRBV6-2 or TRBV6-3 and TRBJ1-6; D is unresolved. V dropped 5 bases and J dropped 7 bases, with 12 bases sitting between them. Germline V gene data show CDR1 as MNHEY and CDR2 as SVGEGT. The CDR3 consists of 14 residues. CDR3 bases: TGTGCCAGCAGTCGACACGGTAGGAATTCACCCCTCCACTTT. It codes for CASSRHGRNSPLHF.

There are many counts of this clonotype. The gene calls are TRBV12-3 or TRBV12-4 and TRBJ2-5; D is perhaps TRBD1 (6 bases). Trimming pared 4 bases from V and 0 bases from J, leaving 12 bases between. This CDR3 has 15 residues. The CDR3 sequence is CASSWRWTDQETQYF. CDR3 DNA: TGTGCCAGCAGTTGGAGGTGGACAGACCAAGAGACCCAGTACTTC.

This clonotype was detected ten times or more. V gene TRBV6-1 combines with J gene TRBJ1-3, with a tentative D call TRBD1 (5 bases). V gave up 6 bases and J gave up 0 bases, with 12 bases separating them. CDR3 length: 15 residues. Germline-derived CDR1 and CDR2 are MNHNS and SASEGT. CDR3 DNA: TGTGCCAGCAGCCGGGACGGTGGCTCTGGAAACACCATATATTTT. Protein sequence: CASSRDGGSGNTIYF.

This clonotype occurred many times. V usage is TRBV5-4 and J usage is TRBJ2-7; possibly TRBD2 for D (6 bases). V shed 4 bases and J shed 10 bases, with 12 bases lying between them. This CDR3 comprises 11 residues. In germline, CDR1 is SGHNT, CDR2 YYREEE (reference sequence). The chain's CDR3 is CASSGDGSQYF. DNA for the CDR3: TGTGCCAGCAGCGGGGACGGGAGTCAGTACTTC.

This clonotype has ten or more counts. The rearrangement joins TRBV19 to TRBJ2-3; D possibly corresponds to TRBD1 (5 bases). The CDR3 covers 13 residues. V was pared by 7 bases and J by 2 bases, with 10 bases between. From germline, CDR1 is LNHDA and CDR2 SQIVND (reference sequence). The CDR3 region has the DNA TGTGCCAGTAAGAGACAGATCACAGATACGCAGTATTTT. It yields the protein CASKRQITDTQYF.

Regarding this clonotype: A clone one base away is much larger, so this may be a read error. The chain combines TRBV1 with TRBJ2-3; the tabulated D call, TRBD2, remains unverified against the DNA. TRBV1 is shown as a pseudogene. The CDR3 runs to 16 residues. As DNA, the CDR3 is TGCACCAGCAGCCAAGAACTAGCGGGGGACACAGATAAGCAGTATTTT. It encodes CTSSQELAGDTDKQYF.

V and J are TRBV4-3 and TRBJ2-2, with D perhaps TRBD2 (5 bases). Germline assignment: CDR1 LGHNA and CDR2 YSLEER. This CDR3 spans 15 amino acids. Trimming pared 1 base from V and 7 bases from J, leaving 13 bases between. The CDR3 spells CASSQGTLRGGELFF. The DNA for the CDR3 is TGCGCCAGCAGCCAAGGTACCCTCCGGGGCGGGGAGCTGTTTTTT.

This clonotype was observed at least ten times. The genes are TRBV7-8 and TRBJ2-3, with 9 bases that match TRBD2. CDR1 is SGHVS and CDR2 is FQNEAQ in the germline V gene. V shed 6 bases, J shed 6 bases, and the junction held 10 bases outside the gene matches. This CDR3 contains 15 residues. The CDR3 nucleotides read TGTGCCAGCAGACACGAAGCGGGGGGAGGTGATACGCAGTATTTT. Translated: CASRHEAGGGDTQYF.

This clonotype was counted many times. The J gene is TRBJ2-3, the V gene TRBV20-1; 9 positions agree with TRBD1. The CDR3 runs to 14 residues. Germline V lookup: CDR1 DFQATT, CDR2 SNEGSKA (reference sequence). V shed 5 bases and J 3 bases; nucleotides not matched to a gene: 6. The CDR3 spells CSAGDRGSTDTQYF. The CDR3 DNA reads TGCAGTGCTGGCGACAGGGGGTCTACAGATACGCAGTATTTT.

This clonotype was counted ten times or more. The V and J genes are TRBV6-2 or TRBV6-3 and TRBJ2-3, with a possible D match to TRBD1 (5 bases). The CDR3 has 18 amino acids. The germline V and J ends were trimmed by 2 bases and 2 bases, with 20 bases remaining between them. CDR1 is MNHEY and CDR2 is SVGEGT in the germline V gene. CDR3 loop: CASSYLFVGGAFTDTQYF. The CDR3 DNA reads TGTGCCAGCAGTTACCTATTTGTCGGTGGGGCCTTCACAGATACGCAGTATTTT.